A selection of T cell receptor beta chains follows, all from one sample in a study of blood T cell repertoires in COVID-19. Some clones are missing from TCRdb's copy, which holds only in-frame ones; the method was immunoSEQ multiplex PCR. Of 240,000 or so clones listed, over 70% are singletons. The sequenced material came from peripheral blood. Every receptor here comes from a woman older than 75 with acute or convalescent COVID-19. CDR3s include the opening cysteine and the closing phenylalanine or tryptophan. A D gene is named only where the DNA matches it firmly. Only some rows state a clone size, as once, few, many or a class for expanded clones.

TRBJ2-2	once	TRBV2	.	TGTGCCAGCAGCGAACAACAGGGACCCGGCCGGGAGCTGTTTTTT	CASSEQQGPGRELFF
TRBJ1-2	.	TRBV4-1	.	TGCGCCAGCAGCCAACTTACAACTACCCCCGGTGGCTACACCTTC	CASSQLTTTPGGYTF
TRBJ1-2	.	TRBV15	.	TGTGCCACCAGCAGAGAACTCAAGAACTATGGCTACACCTTC	CATSRELKNYGYTF
TRBJ1-1	.	TRBV5-4	.	TGTGCCAGCAGCTCCAGGGTAGGGGACACTGAAGCTTTCTTT	CASSSRVGDTEAFF
TRBJ2-2	.	TRBV4-3	TRBD1	TGCGCCAGCAGCCAAGATACCCCCGGACAGGGGAGACGTGGCGGGGAGCTGTTTTTT	CASSQDTPGQGRRGGELFF
TRBJ2-3	.	TRBV3-1/TRBV3-2	.	TGTGCCAGCAGAAGAGCAGATACGCAGTATTTT	CASRRADTQYF
TRBJ2-6	.	TRBV6-1	.	TGTGCCAGCAGTGAACAAGCGACAGTTGGGGCCAACGTCCTGACTTTC	CASSEQATVGANVLTF
TRBJ1-4	.	TRBV21-1	.	TGTGCCAGCAGCCCCTGGACGGGGTATGGACGGGATGAAAAACTGTTTTTT	CASSPWTGYGRDEKLFF
TRBJ1-5	.	TRBV3-1/TRBV3-2	.	TGTGCCAGCAGCCAAGAGGCTTCGAGCAATCAGCCCCAGCATTTT	CASSQEASSNQPQHF
TRBJ1-3	.	TRBV30	.	TGTGCCTGGAGTTTTTCGTCAGGCTCTGGAAACACCATATATTTT	CAWSFSSGSGNTIYF
TRBJ2-5	.	TRBV2	TRBD2	TGTGCCAGCAGACTTACTAGCGGGGCTATTCAAGAGACCCAGTACTTC	CASRLTSGAIQETQYF
TRBJ2-3	few	TRBV7-9	.	TGTGCCAGCAGCTTAAGCGGCACAGATACGCAGTATTTT	CASSLSGTDTQYF
TRBJ1-6	.	TRBV2	TRBD1	TGTGCCAGCAGAACCCTCGTGGGACAGGGGCTTTCACCCCTCCACTTT	CASRTLVGQGLSPLHF
TRBJ2-1	.	TRBV7-9	TRBD2	TGTGCCAGCAGCTCCCCCGGGACTAGCGGGAGCTATGAGCAGTTCTTC	CASSSPGTSGSYEQFF
TRBJ2-7	once	TRBV11-2	.	TGTGCCAGCAGCTTAGAGCCCAGCTACGAGCAGTACTTC	CASSLEPSYEQYF
TRBJ2-2	once	TRBV7-8	.	TGTGCCAGCAGCATAAGGGGGGGGAACACCGGGGAGCTGTTTTTT	CASSIRGGNTGELFF
TRBJ1-2	.	TRBV24-1	.	TGTGCCACCAGTGATTCCGGGACAAACTATGGCTACACCTTC	CATSDSGTNYGYTF
TRBJ1-6	.	TRBV9	.	TGTGCCAGCAGAGAGGGACACTATAATTCACCCCTCCACTTT	CASREGHYNSPLHF
TRBJ2-7	few	TRBV6-5	TRBD1	TGTGCCAGCAGTTACGCGAGGACAGGGGTGTCCGAGCAGTACTTC	CASSYARTGVSEQYF
TRBJ1-2	.	TRBV12-3/TRBV12-4	.	TGTGCCAGCAGTCCCAGTCCCTATGGCTACACCTTC	CASSPSPYGYTF
TRBJ2-1	.	TRBV30	.	TGTGCCCGGACAGGGGCGGCGGGAGGATCCTACAATGAGCAGTTCTTC	CARTGAAGGSYNEQFF
TRBJ1-1	.	TRBV19	TRBD1	TGTGCCAGTACACGGGGACAGCACACTGAAGCTTTCTTT	CASTRGQHTEAFF
TRBJ2-5	.	TRBV5-6	TRBD2	TGTGCCAGCAGCACTAGCGGGTTCCAAGAGACCCAGTACTTC	CASSTSGFQETQYF
TRBJ1-1	.	TRBV5-1	TRBD1	TGCGCCAGCAGCTCCGGACAGGGGAAAAACACTGAAGCTTTCTTT	CASSSGQGKNTEAFF
TRBJ1-1	.	TRBV7-9	.	TGTGCCAGCAGCTTAGTAAACGGACGAAGTTTAGCGACGGCTGAAGCTTTCTTT	CASSLVNGRSLATAEAFF
TRBJ2-1	.	TRBV27	TRBD2	TGTGCCAGCAGCCCTTGGGAGGGCCGGAATGAGCAGTTCTTC	CASSPWEGRNEQFF